One TCR beta chain is described in this entry. The data derive from a study of blood T cell repertoires in COVID-19. Study background: PBMCs, B-cell-depleted T cells, or T cells provided the cDNA or gDNA that made up the material.

J gave up 3 bases and V 1 base, and 2 bases lay outside the gene matches. The length of the CDR3 is 13 residues. Germline V gives CDR1 SQVTM, CDR2 ANQGSEA. Clones were sequenced by immunoSEQ multiplex PCR, and TCRdb holds only the in-frame ones, with some missing. The repertoire holds roughly 32,000 clones, with more than 80% as singletons. This receptor was obtained from a man aged 55-75 years with active or convalescent COVID-19. The rearrangement joins TRBV29-1 to TRBJ2-5, with 7 bases lining up with TRBD2. Sequenced sample: peripheral blood. The CDR3 bases are TGCAGCGTTGAAGGGCTAGCGGAAGAGACCCAGTACTTC. Encoded protein: CSVEGLAEETQYF.